The 8 T cell receptor beta chains presented below share a single source sample, sequenced in a study of shared clonotypes between healthy human individuals. Here immunoSEQ multiplex PCR was the method, and the copy in TCRdb shows in-frame clones only, minus some. The sample has about 2.1 million clones, 93% seen once. Selected positively for CCR7 and CD45RO-negative, naive CD8 cells excluded terminally differentiated effector memory CD45RA+ cells. The specimen sequenced was naive CD8+ T cells from PBMCs. Receptors were obtained from a man aged 18 to 29 in good health. Some clones in this sample may be carry-over from other donors' samples.

The chain joins TRBV5-1 to TRBJ2-7, with 8 bases aligning to TRBD1. Germline V CDR1 and CDR2: SGHRS, YFSETQ. The CDR3 is 14 amino acids. V was pared by 4 bases and J by 4 bases, with 7 bases of the junction left unmatched. CDR3 nucleotides: TGCGCCAGCAGCCCGGGACAGGCTTATTACGAGCAGTACTTC. Translating gives CASSPGQAYYEQYF. The full variable domain, rest sourced from reference TRBV5-1 and TRBJ2-7, is KAGVTQTPRYLIKTRGQQVTLSCSPISGHRSVSWYQQTPGQGLQFLFEYFSETQRNKGNFPGRFSGRQFSNSRSEMNVSTLELGDSALYLCASSPGQAYYEQYFGPGTRLTVT.

The chain has TRBV6-1 and TRBJ2-7; 9 nucleotides match TRBD1. The J segment lost 4 bases and the V segment lost 2 bases, leaving 6 bases of the junction unmatched. Germline assignment: CDR1 MNHNS and CDR2 SASEGT. The CDR3 extends over 15 amino acids. The CDR3 is CASSEWDRAGYEQYF. DNA for the CDR3: TGTGCCAGCAGTGAATGGGACAGGGCCGGGTACGAGCAGTACTTC.

This chain links TRBV7-9 with TRBJ2-5, with D possibly called TRBD1 or TRBD2 (6 bases each). The CDR3 runs to 14 residues. Germline CDR1 reads SEHNR; CDR2 reads FQNEAQ (reference sequence). V shed 1 base and J shed 7 bases, with 13 bases lying between them. The CDR3 reads CASSLVAEDRTQYF. The CDR3 DNA sequence: TGTGCCAGCAGCTTAGTAGCGGAGGACAGGACCCAGTACTTC.

Only one count was recorded for this clone. This sequence joins TRBV2 and TRBJ2-5; TRBD1 matches at 8 bases. Trimming cost V 6 bases and J 4 bases; bases outside gene matches: 7. The CDR3 covers 14 residues. Germline V lookup: CDR1 SNHLY, CDR2 FYNNEI. CDR3 in DNA: TGTGCCAGCAGGGGCTTGACAGGGGCAGAGACCCAGTACTTC. It yields the protein CASRGLTGAETQYF.

This chain links TRBV7-9 with TRBJ2-7; D possibly corresponds to TRBD1 (6 bases). The CDR3 covers 14 residues. Germline V gene sequence: CDR1 SEHNR, CDR2 FQNEAQ (reference sequence). V was shortened by 5 bases and J by 5 bases, with 16 bases between the two germline ends. CDR3 bases: TGTGCCAGCAGCATCGGACAGTTAAGTGACGAGCAGTACTTC. Amino acid sequence: CASSIGQLSDEQYF.

As to this clone: Distinct nucleotide sequences in the sample also encode this CDR3. This chain connects TRBV27 to TRBJ2-6; D gene ambiguous. The CDR3 spans 13 residues. CDR1 and CDR2 (germline): MNHEY, SMNVEV (reference sequence). The V gene lost 4 bases and the J gene lost 2 bases, with 3 bases spanning the gap. For the CDR3, the DNA is TGTGCCAGCAGTTCCGCTGGGGCCAACGTCCTGACTTTC. It specifies CASSSAGANVLTF.

The chain couples TRBV27 to TRBJ2-1; TRBD2 aligns across 8 bases. CDR1 MNHEY and CDR2 SMNVEV come from the germline V gene (reference sequence). V lost 10 bases to trimming and J lost 6 bases; unmatched junction nucleotides: 11. The CDR3 is 14 residues long. The CDR3 nucleotides are TGTGCCATAAGCCCCCGGGGGACTAGCAATGAGCAGTTCTTC. Translation: CAISPRGTSNEQFF.

V gene TRBV9 combines with J gene TRBJ2-3; 10 bases agree with TRBD2. V was pared by 3 bases and J by 3 bases, with 10 bases of the junction left unmatched. The CDR3 is 17 amino acids. CDR1 SGDLS and CDR2 YYNGEE come from the germline V gene. CDR3 DNA: TGTGCCAGCAGCGCACGACTAGCGGGTCCCCCTACAGATACGCAGTATTTT. As protein: CASSARLAGPPTDTQYF. Supplemented by reference TRBV9 and TRBJ2-3, the full variable domain reads DSGVTQTPKHLITATGQRVTLRCSPRSGDLSVYWYQQSLDQGLQFLIQYYNGEERAKGNILERFSAQQFPDLHSELNLSSLELGDSALYFCASSARLAGPPTDTQYFGPGTRLTVL.